The 27 T cell receptor beta chains reported below all come from one sample, sequenced in a study of PD-1 blockade in mismatch repair-deficient tumors. Only in-frame clones appear in the TCRdb table, and some are missing; sequencing was by immunoSEQ multiplex PCR. Of some 100,000 clones in the sample, 82% were seen once. The sample in question was peripheral blood, obtained roughly 35 weeks after starting pembrolizumab. Receptors originate from an adult with mismatch repair-deficient cancer.

V gene TRBV14 combines with J gene TRBJ1-5; D uncertain. Trimming took off 0 bases at V and 5 bases at J, with 5 bases between the two ends. Germline CDR1 and CDR2: SGHDN and FVKESK. The CDR3 spans 13 residues. CDR3: CASSQELDQPQHF. CDR3 bases: TGTGCCAGCAGCCAAGAATTGGATCAGCCCCAGCATTTT. The full variable domain, with the rest looked up from reference TRBV14 and TRBJ1-5, is EAGVTQFPSHSVIEKGQTVTLRCDPISGHDNLYWYRRVMGKEIKFLLHFVKESKQDESGMPNNRFLAERTGGTYSTLKVQPAELEDSGVYFCASSQELDQPQHFGDGTRLSIL.

The CDR3: CASSYQRDYGYTF. The CDR3 nucleotides read TGTGCCAGCAGTTATCAGAGGGACTATGGCTACACCTTC. The chain employs TRBV27 and TRBJ1-2; D remains ambiguous. CDR3 length: 13 amino acids. CDR1 and CDR2 (germline): MNHEY, SMNVEV (reference sequence). V lost 4 bases and J lost 3, with 9 bases in between.

This chain links TRBV5-1 with TRBJ2-7; 11 bases are a match to TRBD1. Germline V CDR1 and CDR2: SGHRS, YFSETQ. This CDR3 has 16 residues. V was clipped by 2 bases and J by 4 bases; unmatched bases: 8. CDR3 sequence: CASSFIGQGARYEQYF. The CDR3 nucleotides are TGCGCCAGCAGCTTTATTGGACAGGGGGCGAGGTACGAGCAGTACTTC.

The CDR3 sequence is CASSIVPSSATEAFF. The CDR3 DNA reads TGTGCCAGTAGTATAGTTCCCAGTAGTGCTACTGAAGCTTTCTTT. The chain links TRBV19 to TRBJ1-1; D unclear. V lost 1 base and J lost 5, with 14 bases in between. The germline V gene encodes CDR1 LNHDA and CDR2 SQIVND (reference sequence). The CDR3 has 15 amino acids.

V gene TRBV5-5 combines with J gene TRBJ1-2; weak D call: TRBD1 (6 bases). Trimming removed 4 bases at V and 8 bases at J, with 15 bases between. CDR3 length: 13 amino acids. Germline CDR1 reads SGHKS; CDR2 reads YYEKEE (reference sequence). CDR3 DNA: TGTGCCAGCAGCAACACAGGGACGGGAGGCTACACCTTC. It encodes CASSNTGTGGYTF.

This clone showed up many times. The chain has TRBV7-2 and TRBJ2-7, with D possibly matching TRBD2 (5 bases). Looked up from germline, CDR1 is SGHTA and CDR2 is FQGNSA. This CDR3 has 14 amino acids. Trimming removed 5 bases from V and 1 base from J, with 12 bases in between. The CDR3 loop is CASSQRGLSYEQYF. The DNA of the CDR3 is TGTGCCAGCAGCCAACGCGGACTGTCCTACGAGCAGTACTTC.

The chain links TRBV5-1 to TRBJ1-2; D is undetermined. Trimming left V 4 bases short and J 5 bases short, with 18 bases between. CDR1 is SGHRS and CDR2 is YFSETQ in the germline V gene. The CDR3 consists of 15 residues. The CDR3: CASSLDRGEWYGYTF. DNA for the CDR3: TGCGCCAGCAGCCTGGATCGGGGAGAATGGTATGGCTACACCTTC.

The chain recombines TRBV4-1 with TRBJ2-1, with 10 bases identical to TRBD2. The CDR3 length is 18 residues. After removal of 1 base from V and 5 bases from J, the junction contained 11 bases not matched to a gene. The germline V gene has CDR1 MGHRA and CDR2 YSYEKL. The CDR3 region is CASSQVDLGLATNNEQFF. CDR3 DNA sequence: TGCGCCAGCAGCCAAGTCGATCTGGGACTAGCGACTAACAATGAGCAGTTCTTC.

The chain couples TRBV11-3 to TRBJ2-7, with D perhaps TRBD1 (5 bases). CDR3 size: 15 residues. Germline CDR1 and CDR2: SGHNT and YENEEA. V was clipped by 1 base and J by 5 bases, with 15 bases between them. The CDR3 nucleotides read TGTGCCAGCAGCTTAGGAACGACAGTGGGAAACGAGCAGTACTTC. This gives the protein CASSLGTTVGNEQYF.

The rearrangement links TRBV6-5 to TRBJ2-7; 9 nucleotides line up with TRBD1. CDR1 and CDR2 from the germline V gene are MNHEY and SVGAGI. V lost 4 bases to trimming and J lost 4 bases; unmatched junction nucleotides: 2. CDR3 length: 13 amino acids. This chain's CDR3 is CASSWTGEYEQYF. The CDR3 DNA reads as TGTGCCAGCAGTTGGACAGGGGAATACGAGCAGTACTTC.

This chain connects TRBV4-3 to TRBJ2-5; 9 bases are shared with TRBD2. This CDR3 comprises 16 residues. V lost 0 bases and J lost 7; bases outside the gene matches: 9. The germline V gene has CDR1 LGHNA and CDR2 YSLEER. CDR3 nucleotides: TGCGCCAGCAGCCAAGATCGGGTAGCGGGAGTCGGGACCCAGTACTTC. Translation gives CASSQDRVAGVGTQYF.

The CDR3 DNA is TGTGCCAGCAGCCTGACTCAGAACACCGGGGAGCTGTTTTTT. Translated, it gives CASSLTQNTGELFF. V usage is TRBV7-6 and J usage is TRBJ2-2, with D unclear. Trimming took off 5 bases at V and 1 base at J, with 8 bases between the two ends. The CDR3 is made up of 14 amino acids. Per the germline V gene, CDR1 is SGHVS and CDR2 is FNYEAQ.

The chain couples TRBV7-3 to TRBJ2-3; TRBD1 matches at 7 bases. V was clipped by 5 bases and J by 7 bases; unmatched bases: 9. From germline, CDR1 is SGHTA and CDR2 FQGTGA. The CDR3 runs to 14 residues. CDR3 DNA sequence: TGTGCCAGCAGCGCTGGGACAGCCCGCCATACGCAGTATTTT. Translated: CASSAGTARHTQYF.

The CDR3 DNA reads as TGTGCCTGGAGTCCGAACCAGGCGTCGTCTTTCTTT. Translating gives CAWSPNQASSFF. The chain couples TRBV30 to TRBJ1-1; D is undetermined. Trimming cost V 2 bases and J 12 bases, with 16 bases left between them. CDR3 length: 12 residues. CDR1 and CDR2 from the germline V gene are GTSNPN and SVGIG (reference sequence).

Notes on this clone: This CDR3 is also generated by other DNA sequences in the sample. This chain uses TRBV27 with TRBJ2-2; TRBD2 might be the D (6 bases). Germline lookup yields CDR1 MNHEY and CDR2 SMNVEV (reference sequence). V gave up 0 bases and J gave up 5 bases, with 7 bases separating them. The CDR3 consists of 14 residues. CDR3 nucleotide sequence: TGTGCCAGCAGTTTATCCGGACTAACCGGGGAGCTGTTTTTT. Translation gives CASSLSGLTGELFF.

The CDR3 DNA follows: TGTGCCAGCCGTTGGGGAAATCAGCCCCAGCATTTT. It translates to CASRWGNQPQHF. The V gene is TRBV11-3, the J gene TRBJ1-5; the D is unclear. The CDR3 loop spans 12 amino acids. The V gene's germline CDR1 is SGHNT and CDR2 YENEEA. V was cut by 8 bases and J by 4 bases, with 9 bases left in between.

CDR3 residues: CASSFASDFTLFF. In DNA form, the CDR3 reads TGTGCCAGCAGTTTTGCCAGCGATTTTACGCTGTTTTTT. V usage is TRBV6-5 and J usage is TRBJ1-4; no reliable D call. This CDR3 spans 13 amino acids. Trimming removed 4 bases from V and 14 bases from J, with 17 bases in between. CDR1 MNHEY and CDR2 SVGAGI come from the germline V gene.

This chain uses TRBV30 with TRBJ1-2; weak D call: TRBD1 (6 bases). The CDR3 runs to 13 residues. V lost 6 bases to trimming and J lost 0 bases, with 11 bases between them. Germline-derived CDR1 and CDR2 are GTSNPN and SVGIG (reference sequence). Here the CDR3 reads CACFRTANYGYTF. Written as DNA, the CDR3 is TGTGCCTGTTTTAGGACAGCTAACTATGGCTACACCTTC.

The chain has TRBV4-1 and TRBJ2-1; 9 bases are a match to TRBD1. This CDR3 is 14 amino acids long. After removal of 4 bases from V and 8 bases from J, the junction contained 6 bases not matched to a gene. Germline CDR1 is MGHRA and CDR2 is YSYEKL. CDR3 sequence (DNA): TGCGCCAGCAGCCCCTGGGACAGGGAACATGAGCAGTTCTTC. The encoded protein is CASSPWDREHEQFF.

J is TRBJ1-5 and V is TRBV19; 9 positions agree with TRBD1. Germline CDR1 reads LNHDA; CDR2 reads SQIVND (reference sequence). V was clipped by 3 bases and J by 5 bases; unmatched bases: 2. This CDR3 comprises 14 residues. DNA of the CDR3: TGTGCCAGTAGTATCGGGACAGGGTATCAGCCCCAGCATTTT. Translating gives CASSIGTGYQPQHF. The full variable domain, rest sourced from reference TRBV19 and TRBJ1-5, is DGGITQSPKYLFRKEGQNVTLSCEQNLNHDAMYWYRQDPGQGLRLIYYSQIVNDFQKGDIAEGYSVSREKKESFPLTVTSAQKNPTAFYLCASSIGTGYQPQHFGDGTRLSIL.

The V call is TRBV11-3, the J call TRBJ1-1; no firm D call. Trimming left V 5 bases short and J 0 bases short, with 7 bases between. The CDR3 sequence is 13 residues long. CDR1 is SGHNT, CDR2 YENEEA, per germline. CDR3 nucleotides: TGTGCCAGCAGCCTTTATATGAACACTGAAGCTTTCTTT. It yields the protein CASSLYMNTEAFF.

V and J are TRBV13 and TRBJ2-1; D is uncertain. The CDR3 spans 15 residues. Between the trimmed V and J ends, which lost 8 bases and 0 bases, there was a span of 14 bases. CDR1 PRHDT and CDR2 FYEKMQ come from the germline V gene (reference sequence). CDR3 sequence reads: CASATTPSSYNEQFF. The CDR3 DNA follows: TGTGCCAGCGCCACCACCCCGAGCTCCTACAATGAGCAGTTCTTC.

The gene calls are TRBV12-5 and TRBJ2-5; the D is unclear. Germline V CDR1 and CDR2: LGHNT, FRNRAP. This CDR3 comprises 14 residues. V was pared by 4 bases and J by 5 bases, with 14 bases between. CDR3 DNA: TGTGCTAGTGGTTCCCGAGTACCTCGGGAGACCCAGTACTTC. This sequence encodes CASGSRVPRETQYF.

This clone was observed a single time. The genes are TRBV10-3 and TRBJ2-7; 7 bases agree with TRBD1. The V and J ends lost 3 bases and 1 base, in that order; junction bases with no gene match: 6. CDR3 length: 15 amino acids. CDR1 ENHRY and CDR2 SYGVKD come from the germline V gene. The CDR3 sequence is CAISESTGKSYEQYF. In DNA, the CDR3 is TGTGCCATCAGTGAATCGACAGGGAAATCCTACGAGCAGTACTTC.

The chain carries TRBV9 and TRBJ1-5; 10 positions agree with TRBD1. Trimming cost V 3 bases and J 4 bases; bases outside gene matches: 1. This CDR3 contains 14 residues. The germline V gene encodes CDR1 SGDLS and CDR2 YYNGEE. The CDR3 DNA reads TGTGCCAGCAGCGAGGACAGGGGGAATCAGCCCCAGCATTTT. It is translated as CASSEDRGNQPQHF.

The rearrangement joins TRBV4-1 to TRBJ2-2; 7 positions agree with TRBD2. In germline, CDR1 is MGHRA, CDR2 YSYEKL. CDR3 length: 18 residues. Trimming removed 0 bases from V and 3 bases from J; junction bases left unmatched: 10. DNA of the CDR3: TGCGCCAGCAGCCAAGATAAGGCGGGAGACCCATACACCGGGGAGCTGTTTTTT. Translation: CASSQDKAGDPYTGELFF.

The chain combines TRBV4-2 with TRBJ2-1; 11 nucleotides align to TRBD2. CDR3 length equals 15 residues. V lost 6 bases, J lost 6 bases, and 7 bases stayed unmatched. Germline V gene sequence: CDR1 LGHNA, CDR2 YNFKEQ. The CDR3 loop is CASRPTSGSRNEQFF. The CDR3 bases are TGTGCCAGCAGACCTACTAGCGGGAGTCGCAATGAGCAGTTCTTC.